Below are 2 T cell receptor beta chains sequenced from a single sample in a study of graft-versus-host responses after intestinal transplantation. Responders that carried the CFSE label, about 200,000 of them, were plated with about 200,000 irradiated, violet-dye-labeled stimulator cells. Assay: immunoSEQ multiplex PCR; the TCRdb copy retains only in-frame clones and omits some. The table records 17,000 or so clones, 38% of them present only once. The specimen comprised alloreactive CD8+ T cells from a mixed lymphocyte reaction culture, sampled before intestinal transplant. As for subset: CFSE-low proliferating T cells sorted from approximately six-day pre-transplant mixed lymphocyte reaction (GvH or HvG direction). These receptors all stem from a human patient who received an intestinal transplant.

With respect to this clone: Sequence at one end of the junction differs from germline and may be a read error. J is TRBJ2-7 and V is TRBV27; D perhaps matches TRBD1 (6 bases). CDR3 length equals 13 residues. CDR1 and CDR2 from the germline V gene are MNHEY and SMNVEV (reference sequence). The CDR3 sequence is CAGSLSDSYEQYF. The CDR3 region has the DNA TGTGCCGGCAGTTTATCGGACAGCTACGAGCAGTACTTC.

This clone was seen a handful of times. The chain uses TRBV4-2 and TRBJ2-7, with TRBD2 as a possible D gene (5 bases). CDR3 length equals 16 residues. The ends were cut back, 1 base at V and 1 base at J, with 14 bases in the middle. The germline CDR1 and CDR2 sequences are LGHNA and YNFKEQ. CDR3 DNA sequence: TGTGCCAGCAGCCAAGCTCCCGGGGTGGTTTCCTACGAGCAGTACTTC. Translated: CASSQAPGVVSYEQYF.